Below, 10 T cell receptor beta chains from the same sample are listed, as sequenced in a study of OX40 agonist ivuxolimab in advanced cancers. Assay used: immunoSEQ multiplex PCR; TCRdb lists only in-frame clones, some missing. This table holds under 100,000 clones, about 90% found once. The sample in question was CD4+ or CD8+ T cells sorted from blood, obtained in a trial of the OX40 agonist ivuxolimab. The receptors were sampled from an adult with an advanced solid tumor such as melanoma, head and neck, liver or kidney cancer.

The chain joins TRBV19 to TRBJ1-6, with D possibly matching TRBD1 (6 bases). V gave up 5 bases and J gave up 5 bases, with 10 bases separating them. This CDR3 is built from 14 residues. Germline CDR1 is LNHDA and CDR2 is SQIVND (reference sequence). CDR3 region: CASSPDRDNSPLHF. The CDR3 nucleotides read TGTGCCAGTAGTCCGGACAGAGATAATTCACCCCTCCACTTT.

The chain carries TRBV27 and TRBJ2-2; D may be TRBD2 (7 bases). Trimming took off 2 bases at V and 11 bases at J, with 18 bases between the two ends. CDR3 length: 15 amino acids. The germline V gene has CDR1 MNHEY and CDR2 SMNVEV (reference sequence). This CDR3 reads CASSLVGGHLSELFF. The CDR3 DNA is TGTGCCAGCAGTTTAGTGGGGGGGCATCTATCTGAGCTGTTTTTT.

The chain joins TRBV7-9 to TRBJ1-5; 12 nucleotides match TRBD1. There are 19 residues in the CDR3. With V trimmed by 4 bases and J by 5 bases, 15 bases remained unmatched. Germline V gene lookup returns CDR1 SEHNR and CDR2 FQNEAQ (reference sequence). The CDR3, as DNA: TGTGCCAGCAGCTCTAGCCCGGGACAGGGGGCGAAATGGGATCAGCCCCAGCATTTT. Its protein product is CASSSSPGQGAKWDQPQHF.

CDR3 sequence: CASSWGGRETQYF. For the CDR3, the DNA is TGTGCCAGCAGTTGGGGGGGGCGGGAGACCCAGTACTTC. V usage is TRBV7-2 and J usage is TRBJ2-5; perhaps TRBD2 as D (7 bases). The CDR3 spans 13 residues. Germline V gene lookup returns CDR1 SGHTA and CDR2 FQGNSA. V was pared by 6 bases and J by 5 bases, with 13 bases between.

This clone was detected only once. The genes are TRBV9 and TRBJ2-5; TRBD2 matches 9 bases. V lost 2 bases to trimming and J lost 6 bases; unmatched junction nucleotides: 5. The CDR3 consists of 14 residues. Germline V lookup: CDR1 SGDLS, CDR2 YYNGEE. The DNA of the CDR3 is TGTGCCAGCAGCGTTAGCGGGGGCATTAAGACCCAGTACTTC. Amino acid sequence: CASSVSGGIKTQYF.

The CDR3 loop reads CASSQDLNAAYEQYF. For the CDR3, the DNA is TGTGCCAGCAGCCAAGACTTGAACGCCGCCTACGAGCAGTACTTC. The J gene is TRBJ2-7, the V gene TRBV14; D not resolved. Trimming took off 0 bases at V and 2 bases at J, with 11 bases between the two ends. Germline V lookup: CDR1 SGHDN, CDR2 FVKESK. The CDR3 has 15 residues.

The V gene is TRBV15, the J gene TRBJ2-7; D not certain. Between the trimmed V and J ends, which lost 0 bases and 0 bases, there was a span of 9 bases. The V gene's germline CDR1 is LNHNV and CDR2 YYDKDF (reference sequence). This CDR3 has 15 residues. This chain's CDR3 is CATSRDSTASYEQYF. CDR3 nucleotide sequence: TGTGCCACCAGCAGAGATTCGACGGCCTCCTACGAGCAGTACTTC. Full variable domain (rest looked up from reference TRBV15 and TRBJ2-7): DAMVIQNPRYQVTQFGKPVTLSCSQTLNHNVMYWYQQKSSQAPKLLFHYYDKDFNNEADTPDNFQSRRPNTSFCFLDIRSPGLGDTAMYLCATSRDSTASYEQYFGPGTRLTVT.

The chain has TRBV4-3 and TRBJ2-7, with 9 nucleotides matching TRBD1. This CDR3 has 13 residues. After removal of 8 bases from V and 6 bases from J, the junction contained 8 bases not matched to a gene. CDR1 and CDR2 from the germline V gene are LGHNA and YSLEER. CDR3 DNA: TGCGCCAGCCGCCGGACAGGGGAGGGCGAGCAGTACTTC. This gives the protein CASRRTGEGEQYF.

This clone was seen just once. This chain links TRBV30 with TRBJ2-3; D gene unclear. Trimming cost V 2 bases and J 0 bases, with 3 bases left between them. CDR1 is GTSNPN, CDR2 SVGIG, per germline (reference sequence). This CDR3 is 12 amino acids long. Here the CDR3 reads CAWSYSTDTQYF. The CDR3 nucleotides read TGTGCCTGGAGTTATAGCACAGATACGCAGTATTTT. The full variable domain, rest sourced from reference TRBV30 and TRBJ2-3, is SQTIHQWPATLVQPVGSPLSLECTVEGTSNPNLYWYRQAAGRGLQLLFYSVGIGQISSEVPQNLSASRPQDRQFILSSKKLLLSDSGFYLCAWSYSTDTQYFGPGTRLTVL.

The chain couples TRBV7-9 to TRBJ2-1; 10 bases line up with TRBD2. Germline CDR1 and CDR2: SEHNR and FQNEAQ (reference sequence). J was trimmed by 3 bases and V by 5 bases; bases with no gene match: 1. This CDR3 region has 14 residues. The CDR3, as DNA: TGTGCCAGCAGCGGGACTAGCGTCTACAATGAGCAGTTCTTC. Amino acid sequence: CASSGTSVYNEQFF. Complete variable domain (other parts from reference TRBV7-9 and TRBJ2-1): DTGVSQNPRHKITKRGQNVTFRCDPISEHNRLYWYRQTLGQGPEFLTYFQNEAQLEKSRLLSDRFSAERPKGSFSTLEIQRTEQGDSAMYLCASSGTSVYNEQFFGPGTRLTVL.